This is a list of T cell receptor beta chains from one sample in a study of a mutant IDH1 vaccine in newly diagnosed glioma. Method: immunoSEQ multiplex PCR; TCRdb's copy keeps in-frame clones and lacks some. The table has over 55,000 clones, about four fifths seen once. The sample in question was peripheral blood mononuclear cells (PBMCs), obtained from a glioma patient treated with radiotherapy, temozolomide or both. These receptor sequences come from a woman aged 18-30 years with glioma. Some clones in this sample may be carry-over from other donors' samples. CDR3s include the opening cysteine and the closing phenylalanine or tryptophan. A D gene is named only where the DNA matches it firmly. The size entry is marked missing in some rows and otherwise reads once, few, many or a size class.

CDR3nt	CDR3aa	v_gene	j_gene	abundance	len	d_gene
TGTGCCAGCAGTGAATCGGGACAGGGGGCAAATACGCAGTATTTT	CASSESGQGANTQYF	TRBV2	TRBJ2-3	few	15	TRBD1
TGTGCCAGCAGCGGCCAGGAGGTGGCTATCGGAAACACCATATATTTT	CASSGQEVAIGNTIYF	TRBV9	TRBJ1-3	NA	16	NA
TGTGCCAGCAGTGAGACACTAGCGGGAGGACTTAGCTCCTACAATGAGCAGTTCTTC	CASSETLAGGLSSYNEQFF	TRBV6-1	TRBJ2-1	NA	19	TRBD2
TGTGCCAGCAGCTTAGCTCATAGCAATCAGCCCCAGCATTTT	CASSLAHSNQPQHF	TRBV11-2	TRBJ1-5	few	14	NA
TGTGCCAGCAGGGCCGGACAGGGAATGAACACTGAAGCTTTCTTT	CASRAGQGMNTEAFF	TRBV7-9	TRBJ1-1	NA	15	TRBD1
TGCGCCAGCAGTGAGGGGGGCCTTTGGAACACTGAAGCTTTCTTT	CASSEGGLWNTEAFF	TRBV10-1	TRBJ1-1	once	15	NA
TGCGCCAGCAGCCAAGGACAGTCAGGGCAGAAACTGTTTTTT	CASSQGQSGQKLFF	TRBV4-3	TRBJ1-4	NA	14	NA
TGTGCCAGCAGTTCGGAATTTAGGCCCTACGAGCAGTACTTC	CASSSEFRPYEQYF	TRBV27	TRBJ2-7	once	14	NA
TGCGCCAGCGGGGGACAGGGTGGATTCGGCTACACCTTC	CASGGQGGFGYTF	TRBV5-1	TRBJ1-2	NA	13	TRBD1
TGTGCCAGCAGCCCCACCCCGGGGACAACAGATACGCAGTATTTT	CASSPTPGTTDTQYF	TRBV5-6	TRBJ2-3	NA	15	NA
TGTGCCAGCAGGGAGGGGACCACCGCGCGGGAGACCCAGTACTTC	CASREGTTARETQYF	TRBV6-1	TRBJ2-5	NA	15	NA
TGTGCCAGCAGGCTAGCGGGCACAGATACGCAGTATTTT	CASRLAGTDTQYF	TRBV6-5	TRBJ2-3	once	13	TRBD2